The rows below give T cell receptor beta chains drawn from one sample of a study of cytomegalovirus exposure and HLA in healthy donors. TCRdb's copy holds only in-frame clones and misses some; the assay was immunoSEQ multiplex PCR. The repertoire holds over 85,000 clones, with approximately 84% as singletons. The specimen was PBMCs. Every receptor here comes from a man in his forties or fifties in good health and CMV-seronegative. Each CDR3 is given with its conserved first and last residue. The D gene is left open where the match is weak. For some rows the clone size is stated as once, few or many, or as a class when expanded; others skip it.

DNA | CDR3 | V | size | D | J
TGCGCCAGCAGCCCCGTCTTCGGGACAGGAGGGGCCAACTATGGCTACACCTTC | CASSPVFGTGGANYGYTF | TRBV4-1 | NA | TRBD1 | TRBJ1-2
TGTGCCAGCAGTTCACTCGGGACAGCCCCCCAGAACACTGAAGCTTTCTTT | CASSSLGTAPQNTEAFF | TRBV28 | NA | TRBD1 | TRBJ1-1
TGTGCCAGCAGCTCCGGACAGGGGCGCACTGAAGCTTTCTTT | CASSSGQGRTEAFF | TRBV5-4 | NA | TRBD1 | TRBJ1-1
TGTGCCAGCTCACCCGGGGTAACGGGTAATGAGCAGTACTTC | CASSPGVTGNEQYF | TRBV18 | NA | NA | TRBJ2-7
TGTGCCAGCAGCTTGGCCCGTAGCGGGGGGGCGGTCGGCACCGGGGAGCTGTTTTTT | CASSLARSGGAVGTGELFF | TRBV5-4 | NA | TRBD2 | TRBJ2-2
TGCAGCGTTGGATTAGCAGCAAACAATGAGCAGTTCTTC | CSVGLAANNEQFF | TRBV29-1 | NA | NA | TRBJ2-1
TGCAGCGTTGAGATCGACAGCCACACCATATATTTT | CSVEIDSHTIYF | TRBV29-1 | NA | NA | TRBJ1-3
TGTGCCAGCAGTGACCGGACAGCCACCGGGGAGCTGTTTTTT | CASSDRTATGELFF | TRBV6-1 | NA | NA | TRBJ2-2
TGTGCCAGCAGCCGGGTCCGGGGCACCGGGGAGCTGTTTTTT | CASSRVRGTGELFF | TRBV7-2 | NA | NA | TRBJ2-2
TGCAGCGTACGACTGCAGTACGAGCAGTACTTC | CSVRLQYEQYF | TRBV29-1 | NA | NA | TRBJ2-7
TGCGCCAGCAGCTTTGGAGCGGGGCCCCAAGAGACCCAGTACTTC | CASSFGAGPQETQYF | TRBV5-1 | once | TRBD2 | TRBJ2-5